One and the same sample provided the 6 T cell receptor beta chains below, sequenced in a study of blood T cell repertoires in COVID-19. Produced via immunoSEQ multiplex PCR; TCRdb's table is partial and in-frame only. Among roughly 150,000 clones, around 90% were seen once, and the ten largest hold less than 5.5%. Sequencing was carried out using peripheral blood. These receptors were collected from a human donor in a cohort sampled during active COVID-19.

The V gene is TRBV20-1, the J gene TRBJ2-2, with a weak D call TRBD1 (5 bases). Trimming stripped 3 bases from V and 3 bases from J, with 11 bases between. The CDR3 extends over 14 amino acids. Germline loops: CDR1 DFQATT, CDR2 SNEGSKA (reference sequence). CDR3 region: CSASLQGDTGELFF. The CDR3 DNA reads TGCAGTGCTAGTCTGCAGGGCGACACCGGGGAGCTGTTTTTT.

This clone has only one observation. V is TRBV28 and J is TRBJ2-1, with 10 bases lining up with TRBD2. This CDR3 has 18 residues. Germline values: CDR1 MDHEN, CDR2 SYDVKM. The ends lost 6 bases at V and 0 bases at J; junction bases unmatched: 11. This chain's CDR3 is CASRPHGLAVSSYNEQFF. CDR3 in DNA: TGTGCCAGCAGACCGCATGGACTAGCGGTAAGCTCCTACAATGAGCAGTTCTTC.

The CDR3 DNA sequence: TGTGCCAGCAGCGTAAGCCCTTACAATGAGCAGTTCTTC. Translating gives CASSVSPYNEQFF. The chain has TRBV9 and TRBJ2-1, with D unclear. CDR3 length: 13 amino acids. Germline V gene lookup returns CDR1 SGDLS and CDR2 YYNGEE. Trimming removed 1 base at V and 4 bases at J, with 6 bases between.

J is TRBJ2-1 and V is TRBV7-9; 12 positions match TRBD2. The CDR3 has 15 residues. The V segment lost 5 bases and the J segment 6 bases; nucleotides outside the gene matches: 5. CDR1 is SEHNR and CDR2 is FQNEAQ in the germline V gene (reference sequence). The CDR3, as DNA: TGTGCCAGCAGCCCTCTAGCGGGAGGGCGCAATGAGCAGTTCTTC. Amino acids: CASSPLAGGRNEQFF.

The chain recombines TRBV9 with TRBJ2-1, with a tentative D call TRBD1 (5 bases). Trimming took off 0 bases at V and 3 bases at J, with 7 bases between the two ends. This CDR3 is built from 14 residues. Per germline, CDR1 SGDLS and CDR2 YYNGEE. This CDR3 reads CASSVEGVYNEQFF. The CDR3 DNA sequence: TGTGCCAGCAGCGTAGAAGGGGTCTACAATGAGCAGTTCTTC.

The V gene is TRBV7-6, the J gene TRBJ1-3; 8 positions agree with TRBD1. This CDR3 contains 15 residues. The germline V gene encodes CDR1 SGHVS and CDR2 FNYEAQ. With 5 bases clipped from V and 1 base from J, the junction kept 4 bases outside the gene matches. The CDR3 loop is CASSPGQASGNTIYF. The CDR3, as DNA: TGTGCCAGCAGCCCGGGACAGGCGTCTGGAAACACCATATATTTT.